Reported below is one TCR beta chain. What it binds is not known. The data were taken from a study of human T cells and chemical hapten exposure. The study extracted total RNA from unfractionated whole blood. Broader study findings: Once DPC sensitization occurred, TCRs above 1 in 1000 frequency showed no change.

This CDR3 contains 16 residues. The V end was cut by 0 bases, the J end by 0 bases, with 10 bases between. Looked up from germline, CDR1 is SGDLS and CDR2 is YYNGEE. TCRdb analysed the 5' RACE reads with MiXCR anew, one entry per CDR3 protein. Of tens of thousands of distinct CDR3 sequences in the sample, roughly 7.7% are singletons; the top ten hold approximately 2.1%. The receptor was isolated from a male donor in good health. The V call is TRBV9, the J call TRBJ2-1; the D gene is possibly TRBD1 (6 bases). The CDR3 protein is CASSVDRASSYNEQFF. CDR3 bases: TGTGCCAGCAGCGTAGACAGGGCGAGCTCCTACAATGAGCAGTTCTTC.